Listed here are 9 T cell receptor beta chains from one sample, sequenced in a study of T-cell reconstitution after alpha-beta-depleted transplantation in children. Unique molecular identifiers were used to barcode this TCRbeta library. MiXCR was run by TCRdb on the PCR reads, yielding one entry per CDR3 protein. The sample has 500,000 or so distinct CDR3 sequences, 9.5% to 12% seen once; the top ten hold about 15%. The sequences come from PBMCs, mostly from graft donor cells, collected 180 days after TCRalphabeta/CD19-depleted stem cell transplant. These receptors were obtained from a female patient aged 2-9 years who had a stem cell transplant for aplastic anemia, so the T cells may come from the graft donor.

This clonotype was seen a handful of times. The rearrangement uses TRBV10-3 and TRBJ1-4; 8 bases are a match to TRBD1. CDR1 and CDR2 from the germline V gene are ENHRY and SYGVKD. The J segment lost 3 bases and the V segment lost 3 bases, leaving 3 bases of the junction unmatched. The CDR3 length is 15 residues. The CDR3: CAISDGQGANEKLFF. DNA for the CDR3: TGTGCCATCAGTGACGGACAGGGTGCTAATGAAAAACTGTTTTTT.

This clonotype was detected a few times. The V call is TRBV12-3 or TRBV12-4, the J call TRBJ2-1; tentative D call: TRBD2 (5 bases). The CDR3 runs to 13 residues. V was trimmed by 6 bases and J by 7 bases, leaving 13 bases between them. CDR3 region: CASSPAGRNEQFF. Written as DNA, the CDR3 is TGTGCCAGCAGCCCGGCGGGTCGGAATGAGCAGTTCTTC.

The chain carries TRBV9 and TRBJ2-7; 9 positions agree with TRBD1. The V segment lost 3 bases and the J segment 5 bases; nucleotides outside the gene matches: 6. This CDR3 has 14 residues. The germline V gene has CDR1 SGDLS and CDR2 YYNGEE. The CDR3 bases are TGTGCCAGCAGCGGGGACAGGGAAGTCGACGAGCAGTACTTC. Its protein is CASSGDREVDEQYF.

This clonotype turned up a few times. The chain joins TRBV3-1 to TRBJ2-7; D is tentatively TRBD1 or TRBD2 (5 bases each). The CDR3 has 12 amino acids. CDR1 and CDR2 from the germline V gene are LGHDT and YNNKEL (reference sequence). V was trimmed by 5 bases and J by 9 bases, leaving 14 bases between them. CDR3 protein: CASSYGTGAQYV. The CDR3 coding sequence is TGTGCCAGCAGCTACGGGACCGGGGCGCAGTACGTC.

The chain employs TRBV20-1 and TRBJ2-3; D unresolved. With 4 bases removed from V and 5 bases from J, the gap between germline ends came to 4 bases. Germline loops: CDR1 DFQATT, CDR2 SNEGSKA (reference sequence). CDR3 length: 10 amino acids. The CDR3 bases are TGCAGTGCTAAACTAGATACGCAGTATTTT. Its translation: CSAKLDTQYF.

The V call is TRBV10-3, the J call TRBJ2-7; 11 bases agree with TRBD2. Trimming at V came to 2 bases and at J to 4 bases, leaving 10 bases not matched to a gene. The CDR3 sequence is 17 residues long. Germline assignment: CDR1 ENHRY and CDR2 SYGVKD. Here the CDR3 reads CAISERGTSGSWYEQYF. The CDR3 DNA is TGTGCCATCAGTGAGAGGGGAACTAGCGGGAGTTGGTACGAGCAGTACTTC.

DNA for the CDR3: TGCGCCAGCAGCCCCGTGACTAGCGGGAGTAGCGGTACGCAGTATTTT. It is translated as CASSPVTSGSSGTQYF. V and J are TRBV4-3 and TRBJ2-3; TRBD2 agrees at 12 bases. In germline, CDR1 is LGHNA, CDR2 YSLEER. This CDR3 contains 16 residues. With 4 bases clipped from V and 8 bases from J, the junction kept 10 bases outside the gene matches.

This clonotype was seen a few times. The rearrangement uses TRBV9 and TRBJ2-1; TRBD2 matches 9 bases. Germline V CDR1 and CDR2: SGDLS, YYNGEE. J was trimmed by 6 bases and V by 0 bases; bases with no gene match: 7. The CDR3 loop spans 16 amino acids. Here the CDR3 DNA reads TGTGCCAGCAGCGTAGGTCGCGGGGGGGCATCCAATGAGCAGTTCTTC. Translating it yields CASSVGRGGASNEQFF.

V is TRBV7-2 and J is TRBJ2-1, with 7 positions matching TRBD1. The CDR3 has 17 residues. V lost 5 bases to trimming and J lost 9 bases; unmatched junction nucleotides: 19. The germline gives CDR1 SGHTA, CDR2 FQGNSA. For the CDR3, the DNA is TGTGCCAGCAGCCCTAGAATAGACAGGGTGTATTCCGGTGAGCAGTTCTTC. This encodes CASSPRIDRVYSGEQFF.